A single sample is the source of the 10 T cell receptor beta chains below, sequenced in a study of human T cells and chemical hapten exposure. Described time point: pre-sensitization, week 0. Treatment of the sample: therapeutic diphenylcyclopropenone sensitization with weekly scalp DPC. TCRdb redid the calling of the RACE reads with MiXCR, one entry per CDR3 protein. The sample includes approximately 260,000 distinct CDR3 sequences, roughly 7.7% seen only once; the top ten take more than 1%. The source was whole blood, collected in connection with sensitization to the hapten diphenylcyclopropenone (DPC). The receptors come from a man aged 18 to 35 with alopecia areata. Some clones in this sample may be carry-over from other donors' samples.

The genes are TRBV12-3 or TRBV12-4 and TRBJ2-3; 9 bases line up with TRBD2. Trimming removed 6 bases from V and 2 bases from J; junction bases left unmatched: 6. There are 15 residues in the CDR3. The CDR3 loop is CASSLLAGITDTQYF. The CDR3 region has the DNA TGTGCCAGCAGCTTACTAGCGGGCATCACAGATACGCAGTATTTT.

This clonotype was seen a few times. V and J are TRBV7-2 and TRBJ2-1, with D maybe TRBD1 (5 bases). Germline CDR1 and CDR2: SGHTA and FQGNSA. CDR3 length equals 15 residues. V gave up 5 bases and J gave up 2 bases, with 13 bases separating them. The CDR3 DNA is TGTGCCAGCAGCCCCAGGGATAGACCCTACAATGAGCAGTTCTTC. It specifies CASSPRDRPYNEQFF.

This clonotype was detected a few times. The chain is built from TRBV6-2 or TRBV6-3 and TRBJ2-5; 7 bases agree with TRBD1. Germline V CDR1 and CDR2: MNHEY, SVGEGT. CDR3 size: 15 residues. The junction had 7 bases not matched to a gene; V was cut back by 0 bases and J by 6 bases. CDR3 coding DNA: TGTGCCAGCAGTTACTCGATCGGGGACAGAAAGACCCAGTACTTC. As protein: CASSYSIGDRKTQYF.

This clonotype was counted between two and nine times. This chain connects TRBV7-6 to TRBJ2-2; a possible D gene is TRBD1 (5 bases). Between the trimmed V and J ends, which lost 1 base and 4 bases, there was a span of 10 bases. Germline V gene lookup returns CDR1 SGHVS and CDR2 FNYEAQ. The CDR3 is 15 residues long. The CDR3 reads CASSLEQGFTGELFF. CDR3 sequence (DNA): TGTGCCAGCAGCTTAGAGCAGGGTTTCACCGGGGAGCTGTTTTTT.

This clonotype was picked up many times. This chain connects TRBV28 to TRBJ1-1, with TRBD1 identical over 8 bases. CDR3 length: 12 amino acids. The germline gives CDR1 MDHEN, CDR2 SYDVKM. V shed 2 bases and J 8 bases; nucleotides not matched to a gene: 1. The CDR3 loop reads CASSLRDREAFF. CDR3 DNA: TGTGCCAGCAGTTTACGGGACAGGGAAGCTTTCTTT.

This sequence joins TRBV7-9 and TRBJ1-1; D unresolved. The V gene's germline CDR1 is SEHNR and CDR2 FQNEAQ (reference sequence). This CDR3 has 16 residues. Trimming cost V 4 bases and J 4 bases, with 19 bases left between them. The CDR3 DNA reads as TGTGCCAGCAGCTCACCTAAGAGGGTGGGTCGCACTGAAGCTTTCTTT. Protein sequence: CASSSPKRVGRTEAFF.

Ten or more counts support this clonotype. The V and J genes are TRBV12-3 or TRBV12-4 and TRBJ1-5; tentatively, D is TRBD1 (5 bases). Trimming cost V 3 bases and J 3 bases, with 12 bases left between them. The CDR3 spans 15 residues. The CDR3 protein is CASSFGPGNNQPQHF. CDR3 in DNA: TGTGCCAGCAGTTTTGGACCAGGGAACAATCAGCCCCAGCATTTT.

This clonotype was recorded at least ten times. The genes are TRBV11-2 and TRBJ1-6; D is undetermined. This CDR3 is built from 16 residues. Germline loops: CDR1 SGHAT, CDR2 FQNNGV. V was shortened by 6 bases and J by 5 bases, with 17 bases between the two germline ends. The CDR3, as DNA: TGTGCCAGCAGTCTTTTGGTCGGACGGGATAATTCACCCCTCCACTTT. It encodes CASSLLVGRDNSPLHF.

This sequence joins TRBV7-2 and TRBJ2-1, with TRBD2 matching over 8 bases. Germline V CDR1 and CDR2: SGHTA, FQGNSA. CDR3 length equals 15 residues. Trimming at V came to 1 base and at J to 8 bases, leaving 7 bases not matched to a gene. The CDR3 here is CASSLGRGAYYEQFF. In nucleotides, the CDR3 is TGTGCCAGCAGCTTAGGGCGGGGGGCCTATTATGAGCAGTTCTTC. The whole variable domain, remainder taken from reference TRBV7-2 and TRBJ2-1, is GAGVSQSPSNKVTEKGKDVELRCDPISGHTALYWYRQSLGQGLEFLIYFQGNSAPDKSGLPSDRFSAERTGGSVSTLTIQRTQQEDSAVYLCASSLGRGAYYEQFFGPGTRLTVL.

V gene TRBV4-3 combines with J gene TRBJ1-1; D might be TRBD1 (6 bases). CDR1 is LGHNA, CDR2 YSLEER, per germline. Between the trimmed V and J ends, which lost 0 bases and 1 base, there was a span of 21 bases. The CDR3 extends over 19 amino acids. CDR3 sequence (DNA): TGCGCCAGCAGCCAAGATTTAACCGTATTAGGGACACCGAACACTGAAGCTTTCTTT. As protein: CASSQDLTVLGTPNTEAFF.